This TCR beta chain was sequenced in a study of OX40 agonist ivuxolimab in advanced cancers. Background on the whole study: Ivuxolimab, which targeted the costimulatory receptor OX40 (CD134), was an agonistic, fully human IgG2 monoclonal antibody. Patients were allowed to have had prior anti-PD-1, anti-PD-L1 or anti-CTLA-4 therapy, and around two fifths of the dose-escalation patients had been treated with checkpoint inhibitors. The dose-escalation cohort was about 87% male with a mean age of around 62 years, ranging from about 23 to 85. Partial responses occurred in three dose-escalation patients, of whom one had hepatocellular carcinoma and two had cutaneous melanoma. The purpose of peripheral TCRbeta sequencing was to test whether ivuxolimab changed TCR sequence diversity and led to clonal T-cell expansion. Intravenous ivuxolimab was administered to patients every 2 weeks at six dose levels: 0.01, 0.1, 0.3, 1.5, 3 and 10 mg/kg. The monotherapy dose-escalation portion (N ≈ 50 patients) of the phase I ivuxolimab trial is reported in the paper. Of the approximately 50 patients in dose escalation, 19 had hepatocellular carcinoma, around 15 had melanoma, 9 had renal cell carcinoma and 9 had head and neck cancer.

Genomic DNA was isolated from the sorted cells so that the TCRbeta CDR3 region could be sequenced. The immunoSEQ Assay was used for sequencing of TCRbeta CDR3 regions. In its TCRdb copy, this immuneACCESS table keeps in-frame sequences only and misses some clones. Where compared with another copy, unresolved V genes explain less than half of these, and the others have no known cause. Within this sample are roughly 68,000 clones, with roughly 87% of them counted one time only. 3% to 4% of the sample rests with the top ten. Patients with autoimmune disease history or receiving systemic immunosuppression were excluded from the trial. In every dose cohort, peripheral blood was drawn for TCR sequencing at baseline, cycle 4 day 1, and cycle 7 day 1. The samples were drawn from a first-in-human, open-label, multicenter phase I dose-escalation trial of ivuxolimab. The trial enrolled adults with locally advanced or metastatic head and neck squamous cell, hepatocellular, melanoma or renal cell carcinoma. Before TCR sequencing, CD4+ T cells and CD8+ T cells were sorted from peripheral blood as separate populations.

Points the paper makes about the study in general: Which antigens the clonally expanded peripheral T cells were specific for was not determined. Low levels of normalized T-cell clonal expansion were also seen in some nonresponding patients. Partial responders in the 0.1-3.0 mg/kg groups had among the lowest normalized peripheral clonal expansion, especially among CD8+ T cells. At doses from 0.1 to 3.0 mg/kg, clonal expansion was seen in both CD4+ and CD8+ blood T cells between baseline and week 6. After ivuxolimab, more expanded clones were found on average in CD8+ T cells than in CD4+ T cells.

Comment on this clone: It has no known antigen specificity. Base qualities are not at hand, and no much larger clone is one base apart.

The trim is 2 bases for V and 0 bases for J, with a gap of 7 bases between the germline ends. CDR1 KGHSH and CDR2 LQKENI are derived from the germline V gene. The CDR3 runs 15 amino acids, cysteine and phenylalanine included. The read is trimmed to its CDR3 DNA, 45 bases read in frame from base 1. The material was CD4+ or CD8+ T cells sorted from blood, obtained in a trial of the OX40 agonist ivuxolimab. The chain joins TRBV18 to TRBJ2-2, and perhaps TRBD2 as D gene, on 5 matching bases. The TCR sequence derives from an adult with an advanced solid tumor such as melanoma, head and neck, liver or kidney cancer. The nucleotides read TGTGCCAGCTCACCAGAGGGCGCGAACACCGGGGAGCTGTTTTTT. Its protein reads: CASSPEGANTGELFF.